These T cell receptor beta chains were read from a single sample in a study of response to subunit inactivated influenza vaccine. In TCRdb, the RT-PCR reads were re-called with MiXCR into one record per CDR3 protein. The sample records 650,000 to 700,000 distinct CDR3 sequences, 15% to 19% being singletons. Sample: PBMCs from blood, taken 11 to 12 days after vaccination. The receptors stem from a man between 45 and 60 years old who received an inactivated influenza vaccine. The CDR3 runs from the conserved cysteine through the conserved F or W. A D gene is named only where the DNA matches it firmly. Some rows mark clone size as missing; the rest say once, few, many or name a class of expanded clone.

d_gene: .
abundance: .
j_gene: TRBJ1-5
v_gene: TRBV29-1
CDR3nt: TGCAGCGCCTGTGAGGCCCTCAATCAGCCCCAGCATTTT
CDR3aa: CSACEALNQPQHF

d_gene: TRBD2
abundance: .
j_gene: TRBJ2-1
v_gene: TRBV20-1
CDR3nt: TGCAGTGCTAGAGCCGGGAGGGCCTTCGACAATGAGCAGTTCTTC
CDR3aa: CSARAGRAFDNEQFF

d_gene: TRBD2
abundance: .
j_gene: TRBJ2-2
v_gene: TRBV30
CDR3nt: TGTGCCGGGACTAGCTTGACCGGGGAGCTGTTTTTT
CDR3aa: CAGTSLTGELFF

d_gene: .
abundance: .
j_gene: TRBJ2-7
v_gene: TRBV7-6
CDR3nt: TGTGCCAGCAGCCCACGGGCCTATGGGGGTGGCGAGCAGTACTTC
CDR3aa: CASSPRAYGGGEQYF

d_gene: TRBD2
abundance: .
j_gene: TRBJ2-5
v_gene: TRBV7-9
CDR3nt: TGTGCCAGCAGCTTGATTGGGACTAGCGGACAAGAGACCCAGTACTTC
CDR3aa: CASSLIGTSGQETQYF

d_gene: TRBD1
abundance: few
j_gene: TRBJ1-4
v_gene: TRBV27
CDR3nt: TGTGCCAGCAGAACCGACAGGGGCGGTAAACTGTTTTTT
CDR3aa: CASRTDRGGKLFF

d_gene: TRBD1
abundance: many
j_gene: TRBJ2-1
v_gene: TRBV12-3/TRBV12-4
CDR3nt: TGTGCCAGCAGTTTAGCGCGCAGGGGGCGCAACAATGAGCAGTTCTTC
CDR3aa: CASSLARRGRNNEQFF

d_gene: .
abundance: few
j_gene: TRBJ2-7
v_gene: TRBV15
CDR3nt: TGTGCCACCAGCGGTAGGACAGAGATCTACGAGCAGTACTTC
CDR3aa: CATSGRTEIYEQYF

d_gene: TRBD1
abundance: few
j_gene: TRBJ1-4
v_gene: TRBV7-2
CDR3nt: TGTGCCAGCAGCTTAGCCGGGACAGGGAGGGGGAATGAAAAACTGTTTTTT
CDR3aa: CASSLAGTGRGNEKLFF

d_gene: TRBD2
abundance: few
j_gene: TRBJ2-1
v_gene: TRBV24-1
CDR3nt: TGTGCCACCAGTGATTTTCCGGGACTAGCGGGGGCTGGGGTCAATGAGCAGTTCTTC
CDR3aa: CATSDFPGLAGAGVNEQFF

d_gene: .
abundance: .
j_gene: TRBJ1-1
v_gene: TRBV27
CDR3nt: TGTGCCAGCAGACGGGACCTCCTTGGCACTGAAGCTTTCTTT
CDR3aa: CASRRDLLGTEAFF

d_gene: TRBD2
abundance: .
j_gene: TRBJ2-5
v_gene: TRBV20-1
CDR3nt: TGCAGTGCGAACGACGCGGGGGGTCAAGAGACCCAGTACTTC
CDR3aa: CSANDAGGQETQYF

d_gene: .
abundance: few
j_gene: TRBJ1-4
v_gene: TRBV7-2
CDR3nt: TGTGCCAGCAGCTTAGCGCAAGGGGAGTTCAATGAAAAACTGTTTTTT
CDR3aa: CASSLAQGEFNEKLFF

d_gene: .
abundance: many
j_gene: TRBJ2-2
v_gene: TRBV11-2
CDR3nt: TGTGCCAGCAGCTTACGAGTCGGCACCGGGGAGCTGTTTTTT
CDR3aa: CASSLRVGTGELFF

d_gene: TRBD1
abundance: many
j_gene: TRBJ1-3
v_gene: TRBV5-1
CDR3nt: TGCGCCAGCAGCGACGCGGGACAGGCCTCTGGAAACACCATATATTTT
CDR3aa: CASSDAGQASGNTIYF

d_gene: .
abundance: .
j_gene: TRBJ2-5
v_gene: TRBV7-8
CDR3nt: TGTGCCAGCAGCTCGGAACTTTTAGTAGAGACCCAGTACTTC
CDR3aa: CASSSELLVETQYF

d_gene: .
abundance: .
j_gene: TRBJ2-5
v_gene: TRBV20-1
CDR3nt: TGCAGTGCTAGGAATTGGGCTTCACAAGAGACCCAGTACTTC
CDR3aa: CSARNWASQETQYF

d_gene: TRBD1
abundance: few
j_gene: TRBJ1-1
v_gene: TRBV20-1
CDR3nt: TGCAGTGCTAGGAGTATCAGGGGGAATTTAGACACTGAAGCTTTCTTT
CDR3aa: CSARSIRGNLDTEAFF

d_gene: .
abundance: many
j_gene: TRBJ1-1
v_gene: TRBV10-3
CDR3nt: TGTGCCATATCCCAGTCAGCCCTGAACACTGAAGCTTTCTTT
CDR3aa: CAISQSALNTEAFF

d_gene: TRBD2
abundance: many
j_gene: TRBJ2-1
v_gene: TRBV30
CDR3nt: TGTGCCTGGAGTCCGGGACTAGTGGTTGAGCAGTTCTTC
CDR3aa: CAWSPGLVVEQFF

d_gene: TRBD1
abundance: .
j_gene: TRBJ2-5
v_gene: TRBV29-1
CDR3nt: TGCAGCGTTGTGGGCAGGGGGACGGAGACCCAGTACTTC
CDR3aa: CSVVGRGTETQYF

d_gene: TRBD1
abundance: few
j_gene: TRBJ2-1
v_gene: TRBV12-3/TRBV12-4
CDR3nt: TGTGCCAGCAGTTGGGACAGGGTAACCTACAATGAGCAGTTCTTC
CDR3aa: CASSWDRVTYNEQFF

d_gene: TRBD2
abundance: many
j_gene: TRBJ2-1
v_gene: TRBV5-4
CDR3nt: TGTGCCAGCAGCCCCAGAGGCGGGAGCGGCAATGAGCAGTTCTTC
CDR3aa: CASSPRGGSGNEQFF

d_gene: .
abundance: .
j_gene: TRBJ1-2
v_gene: TRBV12-3/TRBV12-4
CDR3nt: TGTGCCAGCAGTTTGAGTTTCAGGGCAAACTATGGCTACACCTTC
CDR3aa: CASSLSFRANYGYTF

d_gene: TRBD2
abundance: .
j_gene: TRBJ2-1
v_gene: TRBV28
CDR3nt: TGTGCCAGCAGTTTAATGGGCCGGGAGGGAGTCAATGAGCAGTTCTTC
CDR3aa: CASSLMGREGVNEQFF

d_gene: TRBD1
abundance: .
j_gene: TRBJ1-2
v_gene: TRBV11-2
CDR3nt: TGTGCCAGCAGTTTATCGGACAGGGACTATGGCTACACCTTC
CDR3aa: CASSLSDRDYGYTF

d_gene: .
abundance: few
j_gene: TRBJ2-2
v_gene: TRBV25-1
CDR3nt: TGTGCCAGCAGCGAGCCCGGGACGGGCATGAGCACCGGGGAGCTGTTTTTT
CDR3aa: CASSEPGTGMSTGELFF

d_gene: .
abundance: few
j_gene: TRBJ2-1
v_gene: TRBV3-1
CDR3nt: TGTGCCAGCAGCCACTCTAGCTCCTACAATGAGCAGTTCTTC
CDR3aa: CASSHSSSYNEQFF

d_gene: .
abundance: few
j_gene: TRBJ2-3
v_gene: TRBV29-1
CDR3nt: TGCAGCGGACTTCGGACGACCGGTATTGTGGGCACAGATACGCAGTATTTT
CDR3aa: CSGLRTTGIVGTDTQYF

d_gene: TRBD1
abundance: many
j_gene: TRBJ2-1
v_gene: TRBV4-2
CDR3nt: TGTGCCAGCAGCCGAGAGACAGGGAGAACCTACAATGAGCAGTTCTTC
CDR3aa: CASSRETGRTYNEQFF

d_gene: TRBD1
abundance: .
j_gene: TRBJ1-1
v_gene: TRBV12-3/TRBV12-4
CDR3nt: TGTGCCAGCACCGAGACAGGGGGGAACACTGAAGCTTTCTTT
CDR3aa: CASTETGGNTEAFF

d_gene: .
abundance: .
j_gene: TRBJ1-4
v_gene: TRBV7-8
CDR3nt: TGTGCCAGCAGCCGAGGAATACGGACAGTAACTAATGAAAAACTGTTTTTT
CDR3aa: CASSRGIRTVTNEKLFF

d_gene: .
abundance: few
j_gene: TRBJ2-5
v_gene: TRBV6-2/TRBV6-3
CDR3nt: TGTGCCAGCTCCTCGTCTGGCAGTTTCCAAGAGACCCAGTACTTC
CDR3aa: CASSSSGSFQETQYF

d_gene: TRBD2
abundance: many
j_gene: TRBJ2-3
v_gene: TRBV12-3/TRBV12-4
CDR3nt: TGTGCCAGCAGTTTGAGCGGGGGCACAGATACGCAGTATTTT
CDR3aa: CASSLSGGTDTQYF

d_gene: .
abundance: .
j_gene: TRBJ2-7
v_gene: TRBV6-1
CDR3nt: TGTGCCAGCAGGGGTCGGACTAAAAGGGACGAGCAGTACTTC
CDR3aa: CASRGRTKRDEQYF

d_gene: .
abundance: .
j_gene: TRBJ1-5
v_gene: TRBV5-1
CDR3nt: TGCGCCAGCAGCGTGGGGGGGTCAGGGCCCCAGCATTTT
CDR3aa: CASSVGGSGPQHF

d_gene: .
abundance: .
j_gene: TRBJ2-7
v_gene: TRBV5-1
CDR3nt: TGCGCCAGCAGCTTAACCCCCGGGACCTCCTACGAGCAGTACTTC
CDR3aa: CASSLTPGTSYEQYF

d_gene: TRBD1
abundance: .
j_gene: TRBJ2-7
v_gene: TRBV18
CDR3nt: TGTGCCAGCTCACCCGGGACAGGGGGAAGCTCCTACGAGCAGTACTTC
CDR3aa: CASSPGTGGSSYEQYF

d_gene: TRBD2
abundance: .
j_gene: TRBJ2-7
v_gene: TRBV3-1
CDR3nt: TGTGCCAGCAGCCAAGATCAAACCCTAGCGGGCTACTCCTACGAGCAGTACTTC
CDR3aa: CASSQDQTLAGYSYEQYF

d_gene: .
abundance: few
j_gene: TRBJ2-7
v_gene: TRBV6-2/TRBV6-3
CDR3nt: TGTGCCATCTCCCAAAGTGGCAGCTCCTACGAGCAGTACTTC
CDR3aa: CAISQSGSSYEQYF

d_gene: .
abundance: few
j_gene: TRBJ2-1
v_gene: TRBV4-3
CDR3nt: TGCGCCAGCAGCCAAGTCTTCGCGACCCCGGTCTACAATGAGCAGTTCTTC
CDR3aa: CASSQVFATPVYNEQFF

d_gene: TRBD1
abundance: few
j_gene: TRBJ2-1
v_gene: TRBV7-9
CDR3nt: TGTGCCAGCTCTGGACAGGGGGAGACCGTGGGCAATGAGCAGTTCTTC
CDR3aa: CASSGQGETVGNEQFF

d_gene: .
abundance: few
j_gene: TRBJ1-2
v_gene: TRBV4-3
CDR3nt: TGCGCCAGCAGCCAAGACCAGGTCGCCATCGCATCAGGCTACACCTTC
CDR3aa: CASSQDQVAIASGYTF

d_gene: TRBD1
abundance: .
j_gene: TRBJ2-5
v_gene: TRBV7-2
CDR3nt: TGTGCCAGCAGCTTTACGACAGGGCGGACCCAGTACTTC
CDR3aa: CASSFTTGRTQYF

d_gene: .
abundance: few
j_gene: TRBJ2-5
v_gene: TRBV5-1
CDR3nt: TGCGCCAGCAGCTTGGGCTCCTACAGGGTACAAGAGACCCAGTACTTC
CDR3aa: CASSLGSYRVQETQYF

d_gene: .
abundance: many
j_gene: TRBJ2-5
v_gene: TRBV29-1
CDR3nt: TGCAGCGCTGGGGACTGGGAGACCCAGTACTTC
CDR3aa: CSAGDWETQYF

d_gene: TRBD1
abundance: many
j_gene: TRBJ1-1
v_gene: TRBV12-3/TRBV12-4
CDR3nt: TGTGCCAATAAACCCGGGACAGACAACACTGAAGCTTTCTTT
CDR3aa: CANKPGTDNTEAFF

d_gene: TRBD1
abundance: .
j_gene: TRBJ1-1
v_gene: TRBV6-2/TRBV6-3
CDR3nt: TGTGCCAGCAGGGCGACCGGGACAGGTGGGACTGAAGCTTTCTTT
CDR3aa: CASRATGTGGTEAFF

d_gene: .
abundance: few
j_gene: TRBJ2-1
v_gene: TRBV20-1
CDR3nt: TGCAGTGCTAGCGGGAGAGGCAGCTCCTACAATGAGCAGTTCTTC
CDR3aa: CSASGRGSSYNEQFF

d_gene: .
abundance: .
j_gene: TRBJ1-1
v_gene: TRBV18
CDR3nt: TGTGCCAGCTCATCCGCGAACACTGAAGCTTTCTTT
CDR3aa: CASSSANTEAFF

d_gene: .
abundance: .
j_gene: TRBJ2-5
v_gene: TRBV7-7
CDR3nt: TGTGCTACTTCCTTCCGGGAGACCCAGTACTTC
CDR3aa: CATSFRETQYF

d_gene: TRBD1
abundance: many
j_gene: TRBJ1-2
v_gene: TRBV6-5
CDR3nt: TGTGCCAGCAGTTCGGACAGGGTGTTACGAGGCTACACCTTC
CDR3aa: CASSSDRVLRGYTF

d_gene: .
abundance: .
j_gene: TRBJ2-7
v_gene: TRBV15
CDR3nt: TGTGCCACCAGCAGAGGTGGGATCTACGAGCAGTACTTC
CDR3aa: CATSRGGIYEQYF